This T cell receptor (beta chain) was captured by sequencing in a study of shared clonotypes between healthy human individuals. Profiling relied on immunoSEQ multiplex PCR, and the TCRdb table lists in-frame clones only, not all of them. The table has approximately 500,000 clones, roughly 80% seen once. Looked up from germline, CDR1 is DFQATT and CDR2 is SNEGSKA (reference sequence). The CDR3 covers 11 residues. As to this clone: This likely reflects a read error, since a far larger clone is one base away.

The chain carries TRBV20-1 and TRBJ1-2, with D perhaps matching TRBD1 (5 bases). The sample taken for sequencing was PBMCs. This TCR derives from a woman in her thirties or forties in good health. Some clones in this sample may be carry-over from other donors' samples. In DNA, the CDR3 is TGCAGGACCCAACGGGGGGACGTCTACACCTTC. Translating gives CRTQRGDVYTF.